A selection of T cell receptor beta chains follows, all from one sample in a study of cytomegalovirus exposure and HLA in healthy donors. Some clones are missing from TCRdb's copy, which holds only in-frame ones; the method was immunoSEQ multiplex PCR. The sample gives 130,000 to 150,000 clones, around 83% of which show up once; more than 4% is in the top ten. Sequencing was done on a sample of PBMCs. These receptors all stem from a man in his forties in good health and CMV-seropositive. Each CDR3 is given with its conserved first and last residue. The D gene is left open where the match is weak. Only part of the rows carry a size: once, few, many, or a class if the clone is expanded.

clone size	V gene	D gene	J gene	CDR3 DNA	CDR3 protein
NA	TRBV5-1	NA	TRBJ1-6	TGCGCCAGCGGGCAGGACAGTAAATCACCCCTCCACTTT	CASGQDSKSPLHF
NA	TRBV7-2	NA	TRBJ2-7	TGTGCCAGCAGCTTTCGAGAACAGGGCATCAAGCAGTACTTC	CASSFREQGIKQYF
NA	TRBV21-1	NA	TRBJ1-2	TGTGCCAGCGAAACGGGACAGGCCGATGGCTACACCTTC	CASETGQADGYTF
NA	TRBV5-1	TRBD2	TRBJ2-4	TGCGCCAGCAGCTCGGAGGGACTAGCGGGGCCAATAAGCATTCAGTACTTC	CASSSEGLAGPISIQYF
NA	TRBV11-2	TRBD2	TRBJ2-5	TGTGCCAGCAGCTCTGGGACTAGCGGGGGGGTCCAAGAGACCCAGTACTTC	CASSSGTSGGVQETQYF
NA	TRBV5-6	TRBD2	TRBJ2-7	TGTGCCAGCAGCTTTTTGAGCGGGAGAACCTACGAGCAGTACTTC	CASSFLSGRTYEQYF
NA	TRBV6-6	TRBD2	TRBJ2-1	TGTGCCAGCAGTGCCCCGGGACTAGCGAGGTGGGATGAGCAGTTCTTC	CASSAPGLARWDEQFF
NA	TRBV4-3	NA	TRBJ1-2	TGCGCCAGCAGCCAAGATGGCGGGTTTAACTATGGCTACACCTTC	CASSQDGGFNYGYTF
NA	TRBV7-3	NA	TRBJ1-1	TGTGCCAGCAGTTCCCTGTTGAACACTGAAGCTTTCTTT	CASSSLLNTEAFF
NA	TRBV25-1	NA	TRBJ1-1	TGTGCCAGCAGTGGATTACAGGCGAACACTGAAGCTTTCTTT	CASSGLQANTEAFF
NA	TRBV27	TRBD1	TRBJ1-5	TGTGCCAGCAGTTTACTACAGGGGGCAAATCAGCCCCAGCATTTT	CASSLLQGANQPQHF
NA	TRBV28	NA	TRBJ1-4	TGTGCCAGCAGTTCCTTTGCCGGATCGAGGGAAAAACTGTTTTTT	CASSSFAGSREKLFF
once	TRBV7-9	TRBD1	TRBJ1-4	TGTGCCAGCAGCTTTGTGACAGGGGCCGTCTTGAATGAAAAACTGTTTTTT	CASSFVTGAVLNEKLFF
NA	TRBV6-1	NA	TRBJ2-3	TGTGCCAGCAGTCGGGACTGGACTACAGATACGCAGTATTTT	CASSRDWTTDTQYF
NA	TRBV6-1	TRBD1	TRBJ2-3	TGTGCCACCGAGACAGGGGGAACAGATACGCAGTATTTT	CATETGGTDTQYF
NA	TRBV5-6	NA	TRBJ1-2	TGTGCCAGCAGCTTGCCCCACAGCTATGGCTACACCTTC	CASSLPHSYGYTF
NA	TRBV5-4	TRBD1	TRBJ2-1	TGTGCCAGCAGTTTTACAGGGGGCGATCCCAATGAGCAGTTCTTC	CASSFTGGDPNEQFF
NA	TRBV30	NA	TRBJ1-2	TGTGCCTGGAGCCTTGTCTATGGCTACACCTTC	CAWSLVYGYTF
NA	TRBV2	TRBD1	TRBJ2-7	TGTGCCAGCAGTGTAGACAGGGGCCGCTACGAGCAGTACTTC	CASSVDRGRYEQYF
NA	TRBV4-3	TRBD2	TRBJ2-1	TGCGCCAGCAGCCAGCAGCGGGGGGTAGCAACTGAGCAGTTCTTC	CASSQQRGVATEQFF
NA	TRBV27	TRBD1	TRBJ1-4	TGTGCCAGCAGTTTAAGGGGGACAGGGTGGAATGAAAAACTGTTTTTT	CASSLRGTGWNEKLFF
few	TRBV5-4	NA	TRBJ2-7	TGTGCCAGCAGCTTGGAGCGTGGGAGCTCCTACGAGCAGTACTTC	CASSLERGSSYEQYF
NA	TRBV29-1	TRBD1	TRBJ1-1	TGCGTCGCCTTACGGACAGGGAGCCCTGAAGCTTTCTTT	CVALRTGSPEAFF
NA	TRBV9	NA	TRBJ2-5	TGTGCCAGCAGCGTAGTAGGGGGGGAAGAGACCCAGTACTTC	CASSVVGGEETQYF
NA	TRBV6-5	NA	TRBJ2-5	TGTGCCAGCAGTTACGAGGCGCGGGAGACCCAGTACTTC	CASSYEARETQYF
NA	TRBV5-1	TRBD1	TRBJ1-4	TGCGCCAGCAGCGGACAGGGTGCAACTAATGAAAAACTGTTTTTT	CASSGQGATNEKLFF
NA	TRBV7-2	TRBD1	TRBJ2-1	TGTGCCAGCAGAGGAGGACAGGTTTCCGCAACATACAATGAGCAGTTCTTC	CASRGGQVSATYNEQFF
NA	TRBV7-7	NA	TRBJ2-2	TGTGCTAGCAGCCCATTTACCGGGGAGCTGTTTTTT	CASSPFTGELFF
NA	TRBV7-3	NA	TRBJ1-1	TGTGCCAGCAGCGATCAGGGGTGGCCGAACACTGAAGCTTTCTTT	CASSDQGWPNTEAFF
NA	TRBV18	NA	TRBJ1-1	TGTGCCAGCTCAAGGACAGACCGCACTGAAGCTTTCTTT	CASSRTDRTEAFF
NA	TRBV5-1	NA	TRBJ2-1	TGCGCCAGCAGCTCCAGATACAATGAGCAGTTCTTC	CASSSRYNEQFF
many	TRBV9	TRBD1	TRBJ1-4	TGTGCCAGCAGCGGCGACAGGGCAACTAATGAAAAACTGTTTTTT	CASSGDRATNEKLFF
NA	TRBV28	NA	TRBJ1-4	TGTGCCAGCAGTTTAGGGGGCGGGAGAGATGAAAAACTGTTTTTT	CASSLGGGRDEKLFF
NA	TRBV6-6	TRBD2	TRBJ2-2	TGTGCCAGCAGTCAGACTAGCGCGAACACCGGGGAGCTGTTTTTT	CASSQTSANTGELFF
NA	TRBV15	NA	TRBJ1-6	TGTGCCACCAGCAGAGAGGTGATCGCTACCCTCCACTTT	CATSREVIATLHF
NA	TRBV27	NA	TRBJ2-5	TGTGCCAGCAGTTTATCGTTGGGCCGGTCGGAGACCCAGTACTTC	CASSLSLGRSETQYF
few	TRBV4-2	TRBD1	TRBJ1-2	TGTGCCAGCAGCCAAGACATAATGGACAGGGGGGACTATGGCTACACCTTC	CASSQDIMDRGDYGYTF
NA	TRBV2	TRBD1	TRBJ2-2	TGTGCCAGCGTGGGGACAGGGGGCGCGTTCGGGGAGCTGTTTTTT	CASVGTGGAFGELFF
NA	TRBV19	TRBD1	TRBJ2-7	TGTGCCAGTAGTATAGATCGAGGGACAGGAACCTACGAGCAGTACTTC	CASSIDRGTGTYEQYF
NA	TRBV7-9	TRBD2	TRBJ2-4	TGTGCCAGCAGCCCACAAGTGGGACTAGCGGAATTAGCCAAAAACATTCAGTACTTC	CASSPQVGLAELAKNIQYF
NA	TRBV18	NA	TRBJ1-5	TGTGCCAGCTCACCAGGGCAAGATCAGCCCCAGCATTTT	CASSPGQDQPQHF
NA	TRBV14	TRBD2	TRBJ2-1	TGTGCCAGCAGCCAATACGCGGGGGGAGGACTTAATGAGCAGTTCTTC	CASSQYAGGGLNEQFF
few	TRBV2	NA	TRBJ1-2	TGTGCCAGCAGAGGGAGAAGTGGGGGCGACTATGGCTACACCTTC	CASRGRSGGDYGYTF